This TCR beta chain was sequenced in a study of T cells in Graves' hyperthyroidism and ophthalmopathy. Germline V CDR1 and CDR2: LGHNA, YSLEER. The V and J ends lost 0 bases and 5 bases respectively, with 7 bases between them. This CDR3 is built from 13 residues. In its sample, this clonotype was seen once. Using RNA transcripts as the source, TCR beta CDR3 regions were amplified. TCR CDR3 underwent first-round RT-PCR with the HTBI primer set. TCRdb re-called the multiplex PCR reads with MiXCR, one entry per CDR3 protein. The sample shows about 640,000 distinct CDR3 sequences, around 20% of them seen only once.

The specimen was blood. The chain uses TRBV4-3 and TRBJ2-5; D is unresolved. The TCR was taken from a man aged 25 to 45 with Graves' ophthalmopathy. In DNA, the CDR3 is TGCGCCAGCAGCCAAGATCCGCGGGAGACCCAGTACTTC. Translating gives CASSQDPRETQYF.